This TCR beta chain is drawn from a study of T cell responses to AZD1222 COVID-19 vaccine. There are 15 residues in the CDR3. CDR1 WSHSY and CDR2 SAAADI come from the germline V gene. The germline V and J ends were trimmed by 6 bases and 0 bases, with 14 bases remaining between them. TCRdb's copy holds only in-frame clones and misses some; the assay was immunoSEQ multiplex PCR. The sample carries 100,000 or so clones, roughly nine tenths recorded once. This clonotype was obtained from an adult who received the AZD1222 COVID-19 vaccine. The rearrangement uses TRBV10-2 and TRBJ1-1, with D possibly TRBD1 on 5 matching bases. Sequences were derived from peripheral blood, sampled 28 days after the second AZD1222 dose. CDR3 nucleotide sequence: TGCGCCAGCAGAGCCCCCGGGACCGTGAACACTGAAGCTTTCTTT. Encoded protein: CASRAPGTVNTEAFF.